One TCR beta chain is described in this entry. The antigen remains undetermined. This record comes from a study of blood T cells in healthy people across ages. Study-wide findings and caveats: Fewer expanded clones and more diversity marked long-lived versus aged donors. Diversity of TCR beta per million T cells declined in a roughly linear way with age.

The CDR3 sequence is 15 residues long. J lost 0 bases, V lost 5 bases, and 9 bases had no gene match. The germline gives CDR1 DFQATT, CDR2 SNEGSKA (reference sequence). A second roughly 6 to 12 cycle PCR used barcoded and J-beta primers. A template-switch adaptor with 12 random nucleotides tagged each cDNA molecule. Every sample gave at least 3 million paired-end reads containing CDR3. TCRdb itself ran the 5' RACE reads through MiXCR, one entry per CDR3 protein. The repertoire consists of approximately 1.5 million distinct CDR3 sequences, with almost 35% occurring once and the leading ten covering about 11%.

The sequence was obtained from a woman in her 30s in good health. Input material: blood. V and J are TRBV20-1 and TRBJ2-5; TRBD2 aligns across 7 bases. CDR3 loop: CSAAGEGGYQETQYF. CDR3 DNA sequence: TGCAGTGCTGCGGGGGAGGGTGGGTACCAAGAGACCCAGTACTTC.